The following is a TCR beta chain sequence with its context. Survey-level immunoSEQ sequencing profiled the TCR beta repertoire. Generated by immunoSEQ multiplex PCR, the TCRdb table keeps only in-frame clones and is missing some. The sample carries about 68,000 clones, just over 90% recorded once. The V and J ends lost 0 bases and 7 bases respectively, with 6 bases between them. CDR3 length equals 12 residues. CDR1 and CDR2 from the germline V gene are KGHSH and LQKENI. V and J are TRBV18 and TRBJ1-2, with no clear D. The receptor's source is a man aged 35 to 55 with rheumatoid arthritis. Sequencing was carried out using PBMCs. Written as DNA, the CDR3 is TGTGCCAGCTCACCACCCGCCGGTGGCTACACCTTC. This gives the protein CASSPPAGGYTF.